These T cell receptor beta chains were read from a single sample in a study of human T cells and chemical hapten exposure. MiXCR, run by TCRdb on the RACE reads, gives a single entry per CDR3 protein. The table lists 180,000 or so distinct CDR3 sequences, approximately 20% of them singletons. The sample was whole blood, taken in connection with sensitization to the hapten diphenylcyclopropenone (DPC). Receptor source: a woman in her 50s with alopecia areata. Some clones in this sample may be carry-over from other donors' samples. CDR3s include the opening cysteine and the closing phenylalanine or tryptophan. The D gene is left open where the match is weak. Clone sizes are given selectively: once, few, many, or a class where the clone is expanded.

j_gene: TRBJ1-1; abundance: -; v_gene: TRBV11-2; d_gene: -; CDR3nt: TGTGCCAGTGCGGGACTGAAGAACACTGAAGCTTTCTTT; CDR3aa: CASAGLKNTEAFF
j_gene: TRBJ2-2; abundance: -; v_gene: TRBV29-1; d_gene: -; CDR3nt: TGCAGCGCAGTTAAGGAGTCGAGTCTCATCGGGGGACTCGGGGAGCTGTTTTTT; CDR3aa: CSAVKESSLIGGLGELFF
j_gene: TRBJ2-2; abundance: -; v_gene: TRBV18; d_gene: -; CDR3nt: TGTGCCAGCTCACAGCGGGCCGTCCGAAGTACGAACACCGGGGAGCTGTTTTTT; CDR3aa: CASSQRAVRSTNTGELFF
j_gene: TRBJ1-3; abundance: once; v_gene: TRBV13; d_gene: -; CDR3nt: TGTGCCAGCAGCTTAGGACGGAACTCTGGAAACACCATATATTTT; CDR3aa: CASSLGRNSGNTIYF
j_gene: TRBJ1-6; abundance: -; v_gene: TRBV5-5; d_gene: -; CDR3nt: TGTGCCAGCAGCCACGAGGACGCTGATTCACCCCTCCACTTT; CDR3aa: CASSHEDADSPLHF
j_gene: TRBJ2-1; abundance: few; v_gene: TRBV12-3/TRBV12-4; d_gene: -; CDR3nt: TGTGCCAGCAGACCGGGACGGACAACCTACAATGAGCAGTTCTTC; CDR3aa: CASRPGRTTYNEQFF
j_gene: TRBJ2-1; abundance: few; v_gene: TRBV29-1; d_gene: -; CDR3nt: TGCAGCGTAGAACATTACAATGAGCAGTTCTTC; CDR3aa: CSVEHYNEQFF
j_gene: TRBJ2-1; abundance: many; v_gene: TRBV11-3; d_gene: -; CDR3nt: TGTGCCAGCAGCTTGTCGGGTAGCGGATCCTACAATGAGCAGTTCTTC; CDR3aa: CASSLSGSGSYNEQFF
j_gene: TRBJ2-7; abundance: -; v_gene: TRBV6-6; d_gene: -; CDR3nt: TGTGCCAGCAGGCGACGGGATCTTCCATCGGGCCCCTACGAGCAGTACTTC; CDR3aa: CASRRRDLPSGPYEQYF
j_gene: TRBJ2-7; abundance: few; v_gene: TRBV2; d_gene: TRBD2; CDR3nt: TGTGCCAGCAGTGAGGCTCAGCGGGAGGGTTACGAGCAGTACTTC; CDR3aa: CASSEAQREGYEQYF
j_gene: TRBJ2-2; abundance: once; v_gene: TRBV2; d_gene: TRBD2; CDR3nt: TGTGCCAGCAGTGGGGGAGTCATAGCGGGGAAAACCGGGGAGCTGTTTTTT; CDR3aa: CASSGGVIAGKTGELFF
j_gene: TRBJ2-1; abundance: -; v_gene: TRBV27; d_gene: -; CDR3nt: TGTGCCAGCAGTTTAGGGCCCCTACCGAGCTCCTACAATGAGCAGTTCTTC; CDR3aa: CASSLGPLPSSYNEQFF
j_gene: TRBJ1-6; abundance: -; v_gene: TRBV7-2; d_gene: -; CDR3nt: TGTGCCAGCAGCTTGGGTCCAGGGAATTCACCCCTCCACTTT; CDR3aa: CASSLGPGNSPLHF
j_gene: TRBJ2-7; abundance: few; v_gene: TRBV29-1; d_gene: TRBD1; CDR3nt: TGCAGCGTTCGACAGGGGTACTCCTACGAGCAGTACTTC; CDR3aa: CSVRQGYSYEQYF
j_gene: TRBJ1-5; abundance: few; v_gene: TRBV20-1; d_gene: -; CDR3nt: TGCAGTGCTCTTACCCGAGAGGATCAGCCCCAGCATTTT; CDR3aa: CSALTREDQPQHF
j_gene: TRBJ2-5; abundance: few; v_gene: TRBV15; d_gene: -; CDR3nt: TGTGCCACCAGCAGATCGTACCAAGAGACCCAGTACTTC; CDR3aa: CATSRSYQETQYF
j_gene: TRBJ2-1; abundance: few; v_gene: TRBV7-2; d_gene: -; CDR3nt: TGTGCCAGCAGCCCGGGCCCCGGCGGGGACAATGAGCAGTTCTTC; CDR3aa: CASSPGPGGDNEQFF
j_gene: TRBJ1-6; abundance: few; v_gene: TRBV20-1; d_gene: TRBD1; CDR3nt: TGCAGTGCTAGAGATGGTCAGGGGGATTCACCCCTCCACTTT; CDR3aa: CSARDGQGDSPLHF
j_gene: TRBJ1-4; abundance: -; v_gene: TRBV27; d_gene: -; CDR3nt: TGTGCCAGCAGTTTAAGTATACGGGGGAGCGAAAAACTGTTTTTT; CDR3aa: CASSLSIRGSEKLFF
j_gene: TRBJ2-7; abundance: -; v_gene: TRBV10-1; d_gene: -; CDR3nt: TGCGCCAGCAGCAACCAAAGGAGCTACGAGCAGTACTTC; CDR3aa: CASSNQRSYEQYF
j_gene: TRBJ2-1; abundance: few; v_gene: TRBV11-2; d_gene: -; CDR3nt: TGTGCCAGCAGCCAAGACCAGCAATCCTACAATGAGCAGTTCTTC; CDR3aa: CASSQDQQSYNEQFF
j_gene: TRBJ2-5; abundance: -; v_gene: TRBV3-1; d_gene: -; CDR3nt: TGTGCCAGCAGCCAAGGGTCTAGTAAACTAGAGACCCAGTACTTC; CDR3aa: CASSQGSSKLETQYF
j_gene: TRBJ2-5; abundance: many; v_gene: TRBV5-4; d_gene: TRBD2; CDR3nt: TGTGCCAGCAGCTTGGTAGCGGGAGGGCAGGAGACCCAGTACTTC; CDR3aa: CASSLVAGGQETQYF
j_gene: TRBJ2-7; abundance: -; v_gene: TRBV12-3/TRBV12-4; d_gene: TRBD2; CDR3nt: TGTGCCAGCAGTTTTAGCGGGACGGAGGGCGAGCAGTACTTC; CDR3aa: CASSFSGTEGEQYF
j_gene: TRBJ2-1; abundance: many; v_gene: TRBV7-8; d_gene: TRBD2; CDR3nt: TGTGCCAGCAGCTTAGCGAGAGTCGGGAGGGCCGTTTTGGATGAGCAGTTCTTC; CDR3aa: CASSLARVGRAVLDEQFF
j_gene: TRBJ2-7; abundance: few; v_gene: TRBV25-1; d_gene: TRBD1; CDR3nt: TGTGCCAGCAGTGAGGCCTCCGGGACAGGGGGCCACGAGCAGTACTTC; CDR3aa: CASSEASGTGGHEQYF
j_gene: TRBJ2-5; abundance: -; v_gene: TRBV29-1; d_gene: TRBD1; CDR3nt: TGCAGCGTGAACAGGGGTGGGGGCCAAGAGACCCAGTACTTC; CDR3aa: CSVNRGGGQETQYF
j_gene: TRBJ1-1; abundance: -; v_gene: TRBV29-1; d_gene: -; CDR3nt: TGCAGCGTTACGGGGTGGGGTCTAGCTGAAGCTTTCTTT; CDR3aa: CSVTGWGLAEAFF
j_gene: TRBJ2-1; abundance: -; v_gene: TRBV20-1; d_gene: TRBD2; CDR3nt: TGCAGTGCTAGATTGGGGCTAGCGGGAGCGGGGGAGTTCTTC; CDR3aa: CSARLGLAGAGEFF
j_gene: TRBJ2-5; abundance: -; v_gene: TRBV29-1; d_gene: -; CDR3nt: TGCAGCGTTGAGAACTACGGGTCGACCCTAGAGACCCAGTACTTC; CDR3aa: CSVENYGSTLETQYF
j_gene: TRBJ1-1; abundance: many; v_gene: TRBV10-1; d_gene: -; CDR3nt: TGCGCCAGCAATGAGAACATGAACACTGAAGCTTTCTTT; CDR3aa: CASNENMNTEAFF
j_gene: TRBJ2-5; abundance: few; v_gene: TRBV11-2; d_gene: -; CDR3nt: TGTGCCAGCAGCTTAGCTGGTGCGTACCAAGAGACCCAGTACTTC; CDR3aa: CASSLAGAYQETQYF
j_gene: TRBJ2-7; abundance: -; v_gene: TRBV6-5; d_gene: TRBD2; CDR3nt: TGTGCCAGCAGACCCCCAGGCGGGAGGAGCTACGAGCAGTACTTC; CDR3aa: CASRPPGGRSYEQYF
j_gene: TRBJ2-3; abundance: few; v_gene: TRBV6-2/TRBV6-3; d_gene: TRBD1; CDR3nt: TGTGCCAGCAGGGACACAGGGGTTGATACGCAGTATTTT; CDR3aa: CASRDTGVDTQYF
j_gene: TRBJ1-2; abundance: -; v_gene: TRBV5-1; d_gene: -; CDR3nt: TGCGCCAGCAGCTTGGGGGGCACTATGACCACTAACTATGGCTACACCTTC; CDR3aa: CASSLGGTMTTNYGYTF
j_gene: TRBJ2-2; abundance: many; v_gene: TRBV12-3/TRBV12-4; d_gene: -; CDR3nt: TGTGCCAGCAGTTTAGGAGTGGACACCGGGGAGCTGTTTTTT; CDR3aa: CASSLGVDTGELFF
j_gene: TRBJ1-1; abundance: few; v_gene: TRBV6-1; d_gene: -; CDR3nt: TGTGCCAGCGGCGGGACGGTAAACACTGAAGCTTTCTTT; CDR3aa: CASGGTVNTEAFF
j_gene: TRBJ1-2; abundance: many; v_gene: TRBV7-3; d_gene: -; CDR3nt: TGTGCCAGCAGCTTGCGGGATGGGGGGTATGGCTACACCTTC; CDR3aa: CASSLRDGGYGYTF
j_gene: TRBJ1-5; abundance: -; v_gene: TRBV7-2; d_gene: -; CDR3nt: TGTGCCAGCAGCTTGGACGGATTCTATCAGCCCCAGCATTTT; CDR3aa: CASSLDGFYQPQHF
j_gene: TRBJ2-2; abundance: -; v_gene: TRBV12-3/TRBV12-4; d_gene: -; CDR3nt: TGTGCCAGCAGTCTTCTAGCGTATACCGGGGAGCTGTTTTTT; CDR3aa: CASSLLAYTGELFF
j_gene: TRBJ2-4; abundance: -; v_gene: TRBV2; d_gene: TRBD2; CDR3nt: TGTGCCAGCACATGGACTAGCGGGAGTTACATTCAGTACTTC; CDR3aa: CASTWTSGSYIQYF
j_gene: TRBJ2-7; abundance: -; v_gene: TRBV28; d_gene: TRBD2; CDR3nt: TGTGCCACCAATCTCCAGAGCGGGGCCGGATTCGAGCAGTACTTC; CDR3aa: CATNLQSGAGFEQYF
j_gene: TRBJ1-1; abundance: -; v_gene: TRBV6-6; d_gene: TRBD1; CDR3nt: TGTGCCAGCACCAGGGGGATCAGCACTGAAGCTTTCTTT; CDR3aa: CASTRGISTEAFF
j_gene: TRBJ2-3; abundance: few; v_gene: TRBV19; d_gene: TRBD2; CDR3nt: TGTGCCAGTAGTACAAGACTAGCGGGCACAGATACGCAGTATTTT; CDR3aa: CASSTRLAGTDTQYF
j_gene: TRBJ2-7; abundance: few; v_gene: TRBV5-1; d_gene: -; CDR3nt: TGCGCCAGCAGCTTCCGGGACACCAGGGACGAGCAGTACTTC; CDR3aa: CASSFRDTRDEQYF
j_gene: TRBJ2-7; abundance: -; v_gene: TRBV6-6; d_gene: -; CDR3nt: TGTGCCAGCAGTTACCCGCGGGACAGCTCCTACGAGCAGTACTTC; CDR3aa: CASSYPRDSSYEQYF
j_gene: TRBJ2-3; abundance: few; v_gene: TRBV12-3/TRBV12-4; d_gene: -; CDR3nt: TGTGCCAGCAGTCTCCGGAGGGTGCCGGGCACAGATACGCAGTATTTT; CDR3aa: CASSLRRVPGTDTQYF
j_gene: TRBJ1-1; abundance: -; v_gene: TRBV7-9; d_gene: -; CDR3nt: TGTGCCAGCAGCTTAGAGGGCCAGGGCGCTGAAGCTTTCTTT; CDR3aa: CASSLEGQGAEAFF
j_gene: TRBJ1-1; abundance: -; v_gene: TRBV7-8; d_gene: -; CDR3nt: TGTGCCAGCAGCTCCTTGGATCAGACTGAAGCTTTCTTT; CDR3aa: CASSSLDQTEAFF